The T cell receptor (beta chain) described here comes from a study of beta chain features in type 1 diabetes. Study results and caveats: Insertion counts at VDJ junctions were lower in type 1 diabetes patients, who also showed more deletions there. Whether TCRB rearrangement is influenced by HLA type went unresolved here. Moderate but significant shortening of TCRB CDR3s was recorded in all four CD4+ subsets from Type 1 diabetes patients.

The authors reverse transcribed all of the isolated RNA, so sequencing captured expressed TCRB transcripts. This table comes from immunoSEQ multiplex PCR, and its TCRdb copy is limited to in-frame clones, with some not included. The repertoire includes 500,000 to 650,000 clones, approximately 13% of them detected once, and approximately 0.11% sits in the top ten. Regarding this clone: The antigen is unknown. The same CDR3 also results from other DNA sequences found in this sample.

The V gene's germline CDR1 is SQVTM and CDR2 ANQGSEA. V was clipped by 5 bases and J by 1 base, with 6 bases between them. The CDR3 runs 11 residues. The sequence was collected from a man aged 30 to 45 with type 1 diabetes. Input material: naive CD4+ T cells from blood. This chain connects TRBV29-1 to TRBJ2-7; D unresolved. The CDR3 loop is CSVLGSYEQYF. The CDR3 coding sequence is TGCAGCGTTTTAGGTTCCTACGAGCAGTACTTC.